This T cell receptor (beta chain) was sequenced for a study of blood T cell repertoires in COVID-19. Study summary: Spain, Italy and the United States supplied samples that represented acute and convalescent COVID-19.

TCRdb's table, derived via immunoSEQ multiplex PCR, lists solely in-frame clones and lacks some. The repertoire has 220,000 or so clones, 65% to 85% of them found once; the top ten carry approximately 7.3%. CDR1 KGHDR and CDR2 SFDVKD come from the germline V gene. CDR3 length: 14 amino acids. Trimming took 5 bases from V and 5 from J, leaving 12 bases between them. Source material: PBMCs or T cells enriched from blood (not recorded which). The chain employs TRBV24-1 and TRBJ2-1; D might be TRBD1 (5 bases). The source of this sequence is a woman in her 40s who had recovered from COVID-19. The CDR3 spells CATSGGKGNNEQFF. In nucleotides, the CDR3 is TGTGCCACCAGTGGTGGAAAGGGGAACAATGAGCAGTTCTTC.